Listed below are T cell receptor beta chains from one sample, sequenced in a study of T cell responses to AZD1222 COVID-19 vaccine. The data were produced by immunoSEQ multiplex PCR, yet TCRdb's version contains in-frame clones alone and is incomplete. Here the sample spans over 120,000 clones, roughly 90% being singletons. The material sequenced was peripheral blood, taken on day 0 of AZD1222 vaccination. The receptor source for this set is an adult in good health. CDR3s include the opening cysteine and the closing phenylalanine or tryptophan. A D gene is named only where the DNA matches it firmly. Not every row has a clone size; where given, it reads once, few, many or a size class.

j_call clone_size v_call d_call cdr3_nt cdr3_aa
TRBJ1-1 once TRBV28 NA TGTGCCAGCAGTTTGGGACAAATGGTCGCTTTCTTT CASSLGQMVAFF
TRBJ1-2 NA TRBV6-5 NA TGTGCCAGCAGGCTTGCGGGGACCTATGGCTACACCTTC CASRLAGTYGYTF
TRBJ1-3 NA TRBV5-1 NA TGCGCCAGCAGCTTGGTAGGGATACCCAGTCCCTCTGGAAACACCATATATTTT CASSLVGIPSPSGNTIYF
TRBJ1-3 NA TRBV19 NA TGTGCCAGCGGCCCACACGGAAACACCATATATTTT CASGPHGNTIYF
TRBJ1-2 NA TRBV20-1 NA TGCAGTGCTAGAAGAGGCTATGGCTACACCTTC CSARRGYGYTF
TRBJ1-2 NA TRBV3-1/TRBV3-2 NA TGTGCCAGCAGCCAAGACCCGCCGAGACACTACTATGGCTACACCTTC CASSQDPPRHYYGYTF
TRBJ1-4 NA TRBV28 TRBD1 TGTGCCAGCAGGGGACAGACGTACCGAGCTAATGAAAAACTGTTTTTT CASRGQTYRANEKLFF
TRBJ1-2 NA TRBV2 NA TGTGCCAGCAGTGGGGCGGGGACCGACTATGGCTACACCTTC CASSGAGTDYGYTF
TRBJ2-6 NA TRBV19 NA TGTGCCAGTCAGGGGAATGGGGCCAACGTCCTGACTTTC CASQGNGANVLTF
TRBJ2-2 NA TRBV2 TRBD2 TGTGCCAGCACCGATAGCGGGAGGGCTTCCGGGGAGCTGTTTTTT CASTDSGRASGELFF
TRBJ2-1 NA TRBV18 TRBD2 TGTGCCAGCTCACCACCGGCACTAGCGGCTTCCACCAATGAGCAGTTCTTC CASSPPALAASTNEQFF
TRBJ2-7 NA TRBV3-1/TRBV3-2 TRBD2 TGTGCCAGCAGCCAAGTAGTTAGCGGGAGGGACGAGCAGTACTTC CASSQVVSGRDEQYF
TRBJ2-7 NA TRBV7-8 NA TGTGCCAGCAGCTTCAGCCAACAGGTCTACGAGCAGTACTTC CASSFSQQVYEQYF
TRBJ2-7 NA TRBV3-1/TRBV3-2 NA TGTGCCAGCAGCCATCTAACAGGGGAGCAGTACTTC CASSHLTGEQYF
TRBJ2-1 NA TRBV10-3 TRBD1 TGTGCCATCAGGGTGCTAGGGTCCGGGACAGGGACCTACAATGAGCAGTTCTTC CAIRVLGSGTGTYNEQFF
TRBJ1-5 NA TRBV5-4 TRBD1 TGTGCCAGCAGCCGAGGGGGCGGCAATCAGCCCCAGCATTTT CASSRGGGNQPQHF
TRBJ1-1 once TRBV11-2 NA TGTGCCAGCAGCTTATCCGGGAGGAACACTGAAGCTTTCTTT CASSLSGRNTEAFF
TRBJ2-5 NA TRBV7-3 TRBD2 TGTGCCAGCAGCTTAATCGTGTGGGAGGGGAGGCGAGAGACCCAGTACTTC CASSLIVWEGRRETQYF
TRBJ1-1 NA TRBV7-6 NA TGTGCCAGCAGCTTAGACCTAGGCACTGAAGCTTTCTTT CASSLDLGTEAFF
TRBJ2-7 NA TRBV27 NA TGTGCCAGCAGTCTCAACTCTTACCGCTCCTACGAGCAGTACTTC CASSLNSYRSYEQYF
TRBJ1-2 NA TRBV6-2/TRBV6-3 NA TGTGCCAGCAGCCCACGAGCCCTAAACCTCTATGGCTACACCTTC CASSPRALNLYGYTF
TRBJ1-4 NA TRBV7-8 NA TGTGCCAGCAGCTTCACTGCGGGACCCAATGAAAAACTGTTTTTT CASSFTAGPNEKLFF
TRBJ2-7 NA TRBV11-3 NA NA CASSPFGAGEQYF
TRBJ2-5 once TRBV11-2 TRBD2 TGTGCCAGCAGCTTTGACGGGAGGGTCGCCGAGACCCAGTACTTC CASSFDGRVAETQYF